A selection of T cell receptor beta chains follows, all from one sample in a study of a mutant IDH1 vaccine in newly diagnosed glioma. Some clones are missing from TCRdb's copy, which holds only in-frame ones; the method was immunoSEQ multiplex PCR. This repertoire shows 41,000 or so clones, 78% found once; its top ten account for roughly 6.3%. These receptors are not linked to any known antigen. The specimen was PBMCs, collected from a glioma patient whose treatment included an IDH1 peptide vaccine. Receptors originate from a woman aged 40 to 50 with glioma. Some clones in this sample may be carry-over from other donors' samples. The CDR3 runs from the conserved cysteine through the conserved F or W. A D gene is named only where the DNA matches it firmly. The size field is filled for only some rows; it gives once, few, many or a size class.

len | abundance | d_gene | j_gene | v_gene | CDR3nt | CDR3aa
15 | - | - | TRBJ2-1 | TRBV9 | TGTGCCAGCAGCGTAAGTCAGGGATTTGGCAATGAGCAGTTCTTC | CASSVSQGFGNEQFF
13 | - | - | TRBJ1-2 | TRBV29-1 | TGCAGCGTTAGTGGGGGCGAGCTGTCTGGCTACACCTTC | CSVSGGELSGYTF
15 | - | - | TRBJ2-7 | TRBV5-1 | TGCGCCAGCAGCTTGGCCCAGGGAGAAGGCTACGAGCAGTACTTC | CASSLAQGEGYEQYF
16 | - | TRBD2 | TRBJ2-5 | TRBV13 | TGTGCCAGCAGTTCTATTACGGGACTACTTCAAGAGACCCAGTACTTC | CASSSITGLLQETQYF
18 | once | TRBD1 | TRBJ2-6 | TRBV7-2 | TGTGCCAGCAGCTTAGGGGACAGGCTCCCTTCTGGGGCCAACGTCCTGACTTTC | CASSLGDRLPSGANVLTF
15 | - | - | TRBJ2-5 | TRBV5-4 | TGTGCCAGCGGCCTTAGAGGGGAGGGGGGAGAGACCCAGTACTTC | CASGLRGEGGETQYF
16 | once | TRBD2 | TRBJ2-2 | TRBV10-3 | TGTGCCATCACTCGACTAGCGGGAGAATACACCGGGGAGCTGTTTTTT | CAITRLAGEYTGELFF
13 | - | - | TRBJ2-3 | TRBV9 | TGTGCCAGCAGCCCCGGGGAAGGAGATACGCAGTATTTT | CASSPGEGDTQYF
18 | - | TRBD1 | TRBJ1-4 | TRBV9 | TGTGCCAGCAGCCGCCGGGACAGGGTATTGTCGGTAGATGAAAAACTGTTTTTT | CASSRRDRVLSVDEKLFF
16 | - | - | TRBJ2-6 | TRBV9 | TGTGCCAGCAGCCCCTCGGCAGGGTATGGGGCCAACGTCCTGACTTTC | CASSPSAGYGANVLTF
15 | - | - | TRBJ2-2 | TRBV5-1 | TGCGCCAGCAGCTTTCCCCAAGTGGACACCGGGGAGCTGTTTTTT | CASSFPQVDTGELFF
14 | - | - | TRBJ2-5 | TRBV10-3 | TGTGCCATCAGTGAAAAGGGAAGCAAGGGGACCCAGTACTTC | CAISEKGSKGTQYF
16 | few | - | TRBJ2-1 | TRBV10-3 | TGTGCCATCAGTGAGTCTTTGGGGGGGACCGGGGGCGAGCAGTTCTTC | CAISESLGGTGGEQFF
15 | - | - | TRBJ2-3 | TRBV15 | TGTGCCACCAGCAGAGAGGAAAGAGCCCTAGATACGCAGTATTTT | CATSREERALDTQYF
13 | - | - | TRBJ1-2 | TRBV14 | TGTGCCAGCAGACTCACAGGGTACTATGGCTACACCTTC | CASRLTGYYGYTF
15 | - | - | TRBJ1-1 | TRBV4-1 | TGCGCCAGCAGCCAAGCAAGGGTTGAGAACACTGAAGCTTTCTTT | CASSQARVENTEAFF
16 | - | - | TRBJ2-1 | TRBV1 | TGCACCAGCAGCCGATTCAGACCCGTACCCTACAATGAGCAGTTCTTC | CTSSRFRPVPYNEQFF
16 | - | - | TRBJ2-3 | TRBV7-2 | TGTGCCAGCAGCTTCCGAGGACAGACGGCAGGGGATACGCAGTATTTT | CASSFRGQTAGDTQYF
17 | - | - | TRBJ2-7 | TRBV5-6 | TGTGCCAGCAGCTTGGTCTCAACAAGGACTCCTACGTGGGAGCAGTACTTC | CASSLVSTRTPTWEQYF
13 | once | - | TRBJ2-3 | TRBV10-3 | TGTGCCATCAGTCGGGGCGGGACAGATACGCAGTATTTT | CAISRGGTDTQYF
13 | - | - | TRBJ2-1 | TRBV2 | TGTACCAGCAGTGCCCAGGGATGGCATGAGCAGTTCTTC | CTSSAQGWHEQFF
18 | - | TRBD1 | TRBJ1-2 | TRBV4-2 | TGTGCCAGCAGCCAAGATTCCGGGACAGCTAACTCTAACTATGGCTACACCTTC | CASSQDSGTANSNYGYTF
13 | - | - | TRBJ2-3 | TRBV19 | TGTGCCAGTAGTATAGGAAATGTAGATACGCAGTATTTT | CASSIGNVDTQYF
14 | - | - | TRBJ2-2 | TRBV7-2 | TGTGCCAGCAGTAACAATCAATTTAGTTGGGAGCTGTTTTTT | CASSNNQFSWELFF
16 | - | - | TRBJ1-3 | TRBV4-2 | TGTGCCAGCAGCCAAGATATCACCTTCATTGGAAACACCATATATTTT | CASSQDITFIGNTIYF
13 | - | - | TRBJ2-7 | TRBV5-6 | TGTGCCAGCAGCATAGACAGCTCCTACGAGCAGTACTTC | CASSIDSSYEQYF
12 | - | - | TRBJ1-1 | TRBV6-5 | TGTGCCAGCAGCGGGACGGGCACTGAAGCTTTCTTT | CASSGTGTEAFF
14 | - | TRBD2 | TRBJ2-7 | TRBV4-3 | TGCGCCAGCAGCCAAGGGACTAGAACAGACGAGCAGTACTTC | CASSQGTRTDEQYF
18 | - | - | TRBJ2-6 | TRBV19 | TGTGCCAGTAGTATTCGGGAGGGGGCGATTGCTGGGGCCAACGTCCTGACTTTC | CASSIREGAIAGANVLTF
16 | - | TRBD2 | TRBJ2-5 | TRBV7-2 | TGTGCCAGCAGCTTAGGGGCGGGAGGAAGGTTGGAGACCCAGTACTTC | CASSLGAGGRLETQYF
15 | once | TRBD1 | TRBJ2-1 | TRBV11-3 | TGTGCCAGCAGCCCGACAGGGATGAGGGACGATGAGCAGTTCTTC | CASSPTGMRDDEQFF
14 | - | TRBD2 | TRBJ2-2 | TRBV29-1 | TGCAGTAGTGGGACTAGCGGGGGGACCGGGGAGCTGTTTTTT | CSSGTSGGTGELFF
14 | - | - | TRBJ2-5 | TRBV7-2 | TGTGCCAGCAGCCGAACAGCGATCAGCGGGACCCAGTACTTC | CASSRTAISGTQYF
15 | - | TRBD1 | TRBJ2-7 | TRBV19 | TGTGCCAGTAGTATCGGACAGGTGAGCTCCTACGAGCAGTACTTC | CASSIGQVSSYEQYF
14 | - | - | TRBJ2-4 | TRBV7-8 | TGTGCCAGCACCTACCCGGGGGCCAAAAACATTCAGTACTTC | CASTYPGAKNIQYF
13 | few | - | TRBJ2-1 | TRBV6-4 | TGTGCCAGCAGTTCCGGGACAAACAATGAGCAGTTCTTC | CASSSGTNNEQFF
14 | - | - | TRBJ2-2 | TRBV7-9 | TGTGCCAGCAGCTTGACTATGAACACCGGGGAGCTGTTTTTT | CASSLTMNTGELFF